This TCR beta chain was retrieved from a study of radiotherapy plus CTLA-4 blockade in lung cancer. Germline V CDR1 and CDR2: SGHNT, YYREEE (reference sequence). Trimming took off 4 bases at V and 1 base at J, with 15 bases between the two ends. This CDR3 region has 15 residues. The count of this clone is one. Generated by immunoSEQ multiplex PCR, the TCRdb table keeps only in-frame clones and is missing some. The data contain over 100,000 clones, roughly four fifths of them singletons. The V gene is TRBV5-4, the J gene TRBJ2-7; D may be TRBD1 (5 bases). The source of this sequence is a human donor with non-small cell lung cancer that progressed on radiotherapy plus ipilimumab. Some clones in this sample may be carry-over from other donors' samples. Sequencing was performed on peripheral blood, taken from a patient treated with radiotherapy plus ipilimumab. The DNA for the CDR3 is TGTGCCAGCAGCAACTGGGGCAGGTTGTCCTACGAGCAGTACTTC. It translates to CASSNWGRLSYEQYF.